Presented here are 18 T cell receptor beta chains from one specimen sequenced in a study of shared clonotypes between healthy human individuals. CD45RO-negative CD8 cells positively selected for CCR7 made up the naive population, which excluded terminally differentiated effector memory CD45RA+ cells. The protocol was immunoSEQ multiplex PCR, while the TCRdb copy is restricted to in-frame clones and leaves out a portion. The table records around 650,000 clones, 90% to 97% of them present only once. Sample: naive CD8+ T cells sorted from blood. These receptors were obtained from a woman aged 25 to 39 in good health.

J is TRBJ2-4 and V is TRBV5-6, with no clear D. The V and J ends lost 3 bases and 0 bases respectively, with 13 bases between them. This CDR3 comprises 16 residues. The V gene's germline CDR1 is SGHDT and CDR2 YYEEEE. CDR3 in DNA: TGTGCCAGCAGCTCAGCCAGTTACGCAGCCAAAAACATTCAGTACTTC. This sequence encodes CASSSASYAAKNIQYF.

This rearrangement joins TRBV27 to TRBJ1-1; D call uncertain. The ends were cut back, 0 bases at V and 0 bases at J, with 11 bases in the middle. Germline V gives CDR1 MNHEY, CDR2 SMNVEV (reference sequence). The CDR3 covers 16 residues. The CDR3 sequence: CASSLSAQNMNTEAFF. The CDR3 nucleotides read TGTGCCAGCAGTTTATCGGCCCAAAATATGAACACTGAAGCTTTCTTT.

This chain's CDR3 is CASSDRGGTEAFF. The CDR3 DNA sequence: TGCGCCAGCAGTGACAGGGGAGGAACTGAAGCTTTCTTT. The V and J genes are TRBV10-2 and TRBJ1-1, with D maybe TRBD1 (6 bases). The germline V gene encodes CDR1 WSHSY and CDR2 SAAADI. Trimming pared 3 bases from V and 5 bases from J, leaving 10 bases between. The CDR3 runs to 13 residues.

V gene TRBV28 combines with J gene TRBJ2-5, with 9 bases aligning to TRBD1. The J call may be wrong; the DNA end is better matched by TRBJ2-7. CDR1 and CDR2 from the germline V gene are MDHEN and SYDVKM. The length of the CDR3 is 14 residues. CDR3 protein: CASSLPGQGYEQYF. In nucleotides, the CDR3 is TGTGCCAGCAGTTTACCGGGACAGGGTTACGAGCAGTACTTC.

The chain has TRBV6-1 and TRBJ2-1, with TRBD2 matching 8 bases. Germline trimming cut 8 bases from V and 6 bases from J; bases unmatched to any gene: 9. Germline CDR1 MNHNS, CDR2 SASEGT. The CDR3 length is 14 residues. The CDR3 spells CASSPGTRGNEQFF. The DNA for the CDR3 is TGTGCCAGCTCCCCCGGGACTAGAGGCAATGAGCAGTTCTTC.

The sample holds one count of this clone. The chain has TRBV28 and TRBJ2-5, with D tentatively TRBD2 (6 bases). V was clipped by 10 bases and J by 2 bases, with 17 bases between them. The CDR3 is made up of 14 amino acids. Germline V gives CDR1 MDHEN, CDR2 SYDVKM. CDR3 region: CATGTSGDQETQYF. CDR3 in DNA: TGTGCCACCGGGACCTCGGGGGATCAAGAGACCCAGTACTTC.

The rearrangement joins TRBV28 to TRBJ1-4; D perhaps matches TRBD1 (6 bases). This CDR3 is built from 17 residues. Trimming removed 8 bases at V and 8 bases at J, with 27 bases between. Germline CDR1 and CDR2: MDHEN and SYDVKM. The CDR3 loop reads CASEENREGFCYEKLFF. The CDR3 region has the DNA TGTGCCAGCGAAGAAAACAGGGAGGGTTTTTGTTACGAAAAACTGTTTTTT. Together with reference TRBV28 and TRBJ1-4, the CDR3 gives the full variable domain: DVKVTQSSRYLVKRTGEKVFLECVQDMDHENMFWYRQDPGLGLRLIYFSYDVKMKEKGDIPEGYSVSREKKERFSLILESASTNQTSMYLCASEENREGFCYEKLFFGSGTQLSVL.

The chain joins TRBV28 to TRBJ2-3, with D possibly TRBD1 on 6 matching bases. CDR3 length: 17 residues. Germline CDR1 reads MDHEN; CDR2 reads SYDVKM. Trimming removed 3 bases from V and 4 bases from J, with 20 bases in between. CDR3 residues: CASSLGLAGDLSDTQYF. The CDR3 DNA reads as TGTGCCAGCAGTTTGGGCCTAGCAGGGGATCTCTCAGATACGCAGTATTTT.

The chain links TRBV27 to TRBJ2-3; D may be TRBD1 or TRBD2 (5 bases each). Between the trimmed V and J ends, which lost 2 bases and 4 bases, there was a span of 13 bases. The CDR3 has 15 residues. Germline-derived CDR1 and CDR2 are MNHEY and SMNVEV (reference sequence). CDR3 nucleotide sequence: TGTGCCAGCAGTTTAGTCGGGACGGGTGCAGATACGCAGTATTTT. This gives the protein CASSLVGTGADTQYF.

The chain uses TRBV28 and TRBJ2-1; 7 positions match TRBD1. CDR1 MDHEN and CDR2 SYDVKM come from the germline V gene. J gave up 10 bases and V 6 bases, and 3 bases lay outside the gene matches. The CDR3 contains 11 residues. CDR3 DNA: TGTGCCAGCAGCCTGGACAGGGAGCAGTTCTTC. Translating gives CASSLDREQFF.

The chain is built from TRBV5-1 and TRBJ2-5; D gene unclear. V was trimmed by 4 bases and J by 5 bases, leaving 6 bases between them. Germline V CDR1 and CDR2: SGHRS, YFSETQ. This CDR3 spans 11 amino acids. The CDR3 region is CASSVVETQYF. The CDR3 coding sequence is TGCGCCAGCAGCGTGGTTGAGACCCAGTACTTC.

V gene TRBV9 combines with J gene TRBJ2-2; possible D gene TRBD2, 6 bases. Germline CDR1 and CDR2: SGDLS and YYNGEE. CDR3 length: 13 amino acids. V was cut by 3 bases and J by 4 bases, with 7 bases left in between. CDR3 in DNA: TGTGCCAGCAGCGAACTAGCCACCGGGGAGCTGTTTTTT. Translated: CASSELATGELFF.

This clone was detected only once. The same CDR3 can be traced to other DNA sequences in this sample. The chain couples TRBV19 to TRBJ2-7; 9 nucleotides agree with TRBD1. The CDR3 sequence is 14 residues long. Germline V gene sequence: CDR1 LNHDA, CDR2 SQIVND (reference sequence). The V and J ends lost 5 bases and 3 bases, in that order; junction bases with no gene match: 5. CDR3 protein: CASSAGQGSYEQYF. The CDR3 nucleotides are TGTGCCAGTAGTGCGGGACAGGGTAGCTACGAGCAGTACTTC.

The chain has TRBV6-1 and TRBJ1-1; D possibly corresponds to TRBD1 (6 bases). The V end lost 4 bases, the J end lost 3 bases, and 9 bases lay between the germline ends. The germline CDR1 and CDR2 sequences are MNHNS and SASEGT. There are 13 residues in the CDR3. The CDR3 protein is CASSGGPDTEAFF. The CDR3 DNA reads as TGTGCCAGCAGTGGGGGGCCGGACACTGAAGCTTTCTTT.

This chain joins TRBV4-2 and TRBJ1-1; D not resolved. V dropped 0 bases and J dropped 0 bases, with 8 bases sitting between them. CDR3 size: 15 residues. The germline gives CDR1 LGHNA, CDR2 YNFKEQ. This CDR3 reads CASSQDENMNTEAFF. CDR3 bases: TGTGCCAGCAGCCAAGATGAGAATATGAACACTGAAGCTTTCTTT.

This chain joins TRBV5-6 and TRBJ1-2, with D unresolved. The germline V gene has CDR1 SGHDT and CDR2 YYEEEE. The ends were cut back, 4 bases at V and 3 bases at J, with 19 bases in the middle. The CDR3 extends over 16 amino acids. The CDR3 protein is CASSPQGWVWHYGYTF. For the CDR3, the DNA is TGTGCCAGCAGCCCCCAAGGGTGGGTCTGGCACTATGGCTACACCTTC.

The gene calls are TRBV6-1 and TRBJ2-2; the D gene is possibly TRBD1 (6 bases). The germline V gene encodes CDR1 MNHNS and CDR2 SASEGT. Trimming took off 6 bases at V and 1 base at J, with 12 bases between the two ends. The CDR3 runs to 15 residues. CDR3 DNA: TGTGCCAGCAGACAAGGGACAAAGAACACCGGGGAGCTGTTTTTT. Translated, it gives CASRQGTKNTGELFF.

This chain connects TRBV2 to TRBJ2-3; the D is unclear. CDR1 and CDR2 (germline): SNHLY, FYNNEI. The CDR3 extends over 15 amino acids. Trimming pared 3 bases from V and 0 bases from J, leaving 10 bases between. CDR3 nucleotide sequence: TGTGCCAGCAGTGAGGTCAGATCGAGCACAGATACGCAGTATTTT. It is translated as CASSEVRSSTDTQYF.